The 14 T cell receptor beta chains reported below all come from one sample, sequenced in a study of cytomegalovirus exposure and HLA in healthy donors. Both 60 Vbeta primers and 13 Jbeta primers went into the PCR. Data came from immunoSEQ multiplex PCR; TCRdb stores just in-frame clones and leaves some out. The table has fewer than 150,000 clones, about 75% seen once. Sequenced: PBMCs. Receptor source: a man aged 18 to 29 in good health and CMV-seronegative.

V gene TRBV11-2 combines with J gene TRBJ2-5; D may be TRBD2 (6 bases). Per the germline V gene, CDR1 is SGHAT and CDR2 is FQNNGV. V shed 3 bases and J shed 7 bases, with 15 bases lying between them. The CDR3 loop spans 14 amino acids. DNA for the CDR3: TGTGCCAGCAGCTTGGTGGCGGGGTTTAGGACCCAGTACTTC. This codes for CASSLVAGFRTQYF. The variable domain in full, with the rest retrieved from reference TRBV11-2 and TRBJ2-5, is EAGVAQSPRYKIIEKRQSVAFWCNPISGHATLYWYQQILGQGPKLLIQFQNNGVVDDSQLPKDRFSAERLKGVDSTLKIQPAKLEDSAVYLCASSLVAGFRTQYFGPGTRLLVL.

This chain links TRBV7-6 with TRBJ1-1, with 7 bases lining up with TRBD1. Germline V gene sequence: CDR1 SGHVS, CDR2 FNYEAQ. V lost 1 base, J lost 11 bases, and 7 bases stayed unmatched. There are 13 residues in the CDR3. CDR3 bases: TGTGCCAGCAGCTTAGAACAGGGGAGTTGGGCTTTCTTT. This encodes CASSLEQGSWAFF. Drawing the rest from reference TRBV7-6 and TRBJ1-1, the complete variable domain is GAGVSQSPRYKVTKRGQDVALRCDPISGHVSLYWYRQALGQGPEFLTYFNYEAQQDKSGLPNDRFSAERPEGSISTLTIQRTEQRDSAMYRCASSLEQGSWAFFGQGTRLTVV.

The chain has TRBV10-3 and TRBJ2-3, with a weak D call TRBD2 (7 bases). The length of the CDR3 is 19 residues. Trimming shortened V by 0 bases and J by 0 bases, and 19 bases separated the two germline ends. Germline CDR1 is ENHRY and CDR2 is SYGVKD. The CDR3 bases are TGTGCCATCAGTGAGTCTAGGGGGGGGCTTCCCTTTAGCACAGATACGCAGTATTTT. This gives the protein CAISESRGGLPFSTDTQYF.

The V call is TRBV6-1, the J call TRBJ2-7; D may be TRBD2 (7 bases). V was shortened by 2 bases and J by 1 base, with 12 bases between the two germline ends. CDR1 and CDR2 (germline): MNHNS, SASEGT. There are 15 residues in the CDR3. CDR3 region: CASSEWGGRSYEQYF. The CDR3, as DNA: TGTGCCAGCAGTGAATGGGGGGGCCGGTCCTACGAGCAGTACTTC.

The chain uses TRBV6-6 and TRBJ2-7; a possible D gene is TRBD2 (6 bases). V was pared by 8 bases and J by 0 bases, with 14 bases between. This CDR3 has 14 residues. Per the germline V gene, CDR1 is MNHNY and CDR2 is SVGAGI (reference sequence). The CDR3 nucleotides read TGTGCCAGCGAGGGGCGGGAATCCTCCTACGAGCAGTACTTC. This codes for CASEGRESSYEQYF.

J is TRBJ2-2 and V is TRBV9, with D tentatively TRBD1 (5 bases). This CDR3 spans 17 amino acids. Trimming left V 2 bases short and J 2 bases short, with 16 bases between. Germline assignment: CDR1 SGDLS and CDR2 YYNGEE. CDR3 residues: CASSVGLGQTNTGELFF. As DNA, the CDR3 is TGTGCCAGCAGCGTGGGTTTGGGGCAAACCAACACCGGGGAGCTGTTTTTT.

The chain couples TRBV7-2 to TRBJ2-5, with D tentatively TRBD2 (5 bases). The ends were cut back, 1 base at V and 14 bases at J, with 14 bases in the middle. The CDR3 runs 12 residues. Germline lookup yields CDR1 SGHTA and CDR2 FQGNSA. The CDR3 reads CASSLVRTLAYF. For the CDR3, the DNA is TGTGCCAGCAGCTTAGTTCGGACTCTAGCATACTTC.

The chain employs TRBV27 and TRBJ2-7; 9 nucleotides align to TRBD1. Germline CDR1 and CDR2: MNHEY and SMNVEV (reference sequence). The CDR3 has 15 amino acids. V shed 8 bases and J 2 bases; nucleotides not matched to a gene: 10. The CDR3 nucleotides read TGTGCCAGCGGTCTTCCTAGGACAGGGGCCTACGAGCAGTACTTC. The encoded protein is CASGLPRTGAYEQYF.

The V and J genes are TRBV7-9 and TRBJ2-7; D may be TRBD1 (5 bases). The CDR3 contains 14 residues. V was shortened by 3 bases and J by 1 base, with 10 bases between the two germline ends. Per germline, CDR1 SEHNR and CDR2 FQNEAQ (reference sequence). The CDR3 spells CASSFASGSYEQYF. CDR3 bases: TGTGCCAGCAGCTTTGCGTCAGGGTCCTACGAGCAGTACTTC.

This rearrangement joins TRBV4-1 to TRBJ1-5; perhaps TRBD1 as D (5 bases). V lost 0 bases and J 1 base, leaving 13 bases between the germline ends. CDR3 length equals 17 residues. From germline, CDR1 is MGHRA and CDR2 YSYEKL. The CDR3 coding sequence is TGCGCCAGCAGCCAAGAGGGAGGGGACGGGAGCAATCAGCCCCAGCATTTT. The encoded protein is CASSQEGGDGSNQPQHF.

The chain uses TRBV7-6 and TRBJ2-2, with D unresolved. This CDR3 is built from 16 residues. V dropped 2 bases and J dropped 0 bases, with 10 bases sitting between them. Germline CDR1 reads SGHVS; CDR2 reads FNYEAQ. This CDR3 is CASSLRGTSNTGELFF. Here the CDR3 DNA reads TGTGCCAGCAGCTTACGAGGCACTTCGAACACCGGGGAGCTGTTTTTT.

The V call is TRBV7-9, the J call TRBJ1-2; 9 nucleotides match TRBD1. J was trimmed by 0 bases and V by 5 bases; bases with no gene match: 4. CDR1 SEHNR and CDR2 FQNEAQ come from the germline V gene (reference sequence). The CDR3 sequence is 15 residues long. The DNA of the CDR3 is TGTGCCAGCAGCCTGACAGGGGGGACTAACTATGGCTACACCTTC. Amino acids: CASSLTGGTNYGYTF.

The V and J genes are TRBV30 and TRBJ1-5; 12 bases fit TRBD1. Looked up from germline, CDR1 is GTSNPN and CDR2 is SVGIG (reference sequence). After removal of 0 bases from V and 4 bases from J, the junction contained 10 bases not matched to a gene. This CDR3 region has 18 residues. The DNA for the CDR3 is TGTGCCTGGAGTGTACCGAGGGACAGGGGGCGGATAAATCAGCCCCAGCATTTT. This codes for CAWSVPRDRGRINQPQHF.

This chain joins TRBV5-6 and TRBJ1-2; 9 bases are a match to TRBD1. The germline V gene has CDR1 SGHDT and CDR2 YYEEEE. V shed 2 bases and J 2 bases; nucleotides not matched to a gene: 10. The CDR3 is made up of 17 amino acids. The CDR3 nucleotides are TGTGCCAGCAGCTTCTGGGACAGGGTAGGCCGAAACTATGGCTACACCTTC. Its protein product is CASSFWDRVGRNYGYTF.